This T cell receptor beta chain comes out of a study of shared clonotypes between healthy human individuals. Whole-study results and caveats: For sorted subsets, rarefaction showed incomplete sequencing despite large depth.

Worth noting for this clone: The antigen remains unidentified.

Produced via immunoSEQ multiplex PCR; TCRdb's table is partial and in-frame only. Of fewer than 1.8 million clones in the sample, 97% to 99% were seen once. CDR1 is LNHDA, CDR2 SQIVND, per germline (reference sequence). The CDR3 has 13 residues. The germline V and J ends were trimmed by 4 bases and 8 bases, with 12 bases remaining between them. The TCR comes from a man younger than 45 in good health. The chain recombines TRBV19 with TRBJ2-1, with no clear D. The sequenced material came from naive CD4+ T cells sorted from blood. Subset denoted: CD45RA+ positively selected. CDR3 in amino acids: CASSRTLNDEQFF. DNA for the CDR3: TGTGCCAGTAGTAGGACCCTCAACGATGAGCAGTTCTTC.